The 10 T cell receptor beta chains below were found in one sample sequenced in a study of cytomegalovirus exposure and HLA in healthy donors. PCR was performed using 60 Vbeta and 13 Jbeta primers. Only in-frame clones appear in the TCRdb table, and some are missing; sequencing was by immunoSEQ multiplex PCR. This sample's clone table lists about 170,000 clones. Sequenced input: PBMCs. The receptors were sampled from a woman aged 18-29 years in good health and CMV-seropositive.

As DNA, the CDR3 is TGTGCCAGCAGCGTACAGGGTTACTATGGCTACACCTTC. Its protein is CASSVQGYYGYTF. This chain connects TRBV9 to TRBJ1-2; TRBD1 is a possible D gene (5 bases). Trimming cost V 1 base and J 3 bases, with 7 bases left between them. From germline, CDR1 is SGDLS and CDR2 YYNGEE. This CDR3 contains 13 residues.

J is TRBJ2-7 and V is TRBV5-1; a weak D match, TRBD2 (5 bases). V was trimmed by 4 bases and J by 2 bases, leaving 13 bases between them. The CDR3 contains 14 residues. Germline loops: CDR1 SGHRS, CDR2 YFSETQ. CDR3 protein: CASSPRTQTYEQYF. In nucleotides, the CDR3 is TGCGCCAGCAGCCCGAGGACTCAGACCTACGAGCAGTACTTC.

In DNA, the CDR3 is TGTGCCACCAGCAGAGACGTTAACAATGAGCAGTTCTTC. Its translation is CATSRDVNNEQFF. The V and J genes are TRBV15 and TRBJ2-1; no firm D call. The germline CDR1 and CDR2 sequences are LNHNV and YYDKDF (reference sequence). This CDR3 comprises 13 residues. Trimming cost V 0 bases and J 5 bases, with 5 bases left between them.

The gene calls are TRBV7-9 and TRBJ2-1; no clear D gene. The CDR3 covers 15 residues. V was trimmed by 6 bases and J by 0 bases, leaving 12 bases between them. In germline, CDR1 is SEHNR, CDR2 FQNEAQ (reference sequence). The CDR3 bases are TGTGCCAGCAGTCGCCCCAACGGCTCCTACAATGAGCAGTTCTTC. Amino acids: CASSRPNGSYNEQFF. The whole variable domain, remainder taken from reference TRBV7-9 and TRBJ2-1, is DTGVSQNPRHKITKRGQNVTFRCDPISEHNRLYWYRQTLGQGPEFLTYFQNEAQLEKSRLLSDRFSAERPKGSFSTLEIQRTEQGDSAMYLCASSRPNGSYNEQFFGPGTRLTVL.

The V and J genes are TRBV29-1 and TRBJ1-2, with 9 bases matching TRBD1. Looked up from germline, CDR1 is SQVTM and CDR2 is ANQGSEA. This CDR3 region has 13 residues. Losses at the gene ends were 4 bases for V and 6 bases for J; bases not matched to a gene: 6. The CDR3, as DNA: TGCAGCGTTGCTCCAACAGGGGGCAATGGCTACACCTTC. This codes for CSVAPTGGNGYTF.

The chain joins TRBV4-3 to TRBJ2-5, with 7 bases aligning to TRBD2. The CDR3 loop spans 13 amino acids. CDR1 and CDR2 (germline): LGHNA, YSLEER. J was trimmed by 5 bases and V by 3 bases; bases with no gene match: 3. In nucleotides, the CDR3 is TGCGCCAGCAGCCAGGGGGGGGAGGAGACCCAGTACTTC. As protein: CASSQGGEETQYF.

The chain couples TRBV28 to TRBJ2-2, with D possibly being TRBD1 (6 bases). V lost 6 bases to trimming and J lost 6 bases, with 14 bases between them. The CDR3 is made up of 14 amino acids. From germline, CDR1 is MDHEN and CDR2 SYDVKM. The CDR3 region is CASRQQGNPGELFF. The CDR3 coding sequence is TGTGCCAGCAGACAGCAGGGGAATCCCGGGGAGCTGTTTTTT.

The chain has TRBV7-2 and TRBJ2-5; no clear D. This CDR3 is 12 amino acids long. V shed 3 bases and J shed 5 bases, with 7 bases lying between them. Germline V gene data show CDR1 as SGHTA and CDR2 as FQGNSA. Here the CDR3 DNA reads TGTGCCAGCAGCTTTACTTCCGAGACCCAGTACTTC. Translating it yields CASSFTSETQYF.

This chain links TRBV9 with TRBJ2-3, with TRBD2 identical over 10 bases. Germline loops: CDR1 SGDLS, CDR2 YYNGEE. J lost 2 bases, V lost 4 bases, and 7 bases had no gene match. The CDR3 totals 16 residues. The CDR3 protein is CASSRTSGVHTDTQYF. The CDR3 DNA reads as TGTGCCAGCAGCCGTACTAGCGGGGTTCACACAGATACGCAGTATTTT.

This chain uses TRBV2 with TRBJ1-1; the D gene is possibly TRBD1 (6 bases). The germline V gene encodes CDR1 SNHLY and CDR2 FYNNEI. The CDR3 extends over 15 amino acids. Trimming removed 3 bases from V and 4 bases from J, with 15 bases in between. Here the CDR3 DNA reads TGTGCCAGCAGTGATAGTCGGACAGCAAGCACTGAAGCTTTCTTT. Its translation is CASSDSRTASTEAFF. Full variable domain (outside the CDR3, taken from reference TRBV2 and TRBJ1-1): EPEVTQTPSHQVTQMGQEVILRCVPISNHLYFYWYRQILGQKVEFLVSFYNNEISEKSEIFDDQFSVERPDGSNFTLKIRSTKLEDSAMYFCASSDSRTASTEAFFGQGTRLTVV.